The rows below give T cell receptor beta chains drawn from one sample of a study of control samples from healthy donors and cancer patients. The method was immunoSEQ multiplex PCR; TCRdb's version includes in-frame clones alone and lacks a portion of them. The repertoire holds 100,000 to 150,000 clones, roughly 90% seen once, with 2% to 3% in the top ten. Sequencing was carried out using blood. These receptors were obtained from a man aged 40-49 years in good health. Each CDR3 is given with its conserved first and last residue. D genes are given only for firm matches. Expanded clones are given a class, and other clones once, few, many or no size at all.

J gene | V gene | D gene | clone size | CDR3 protein | CDR3 DNA
TRBJ2-7 | TRBV7-2 | . | once | CASSLVRNSYEQYF | TGTGCCAGCAGCTTAGTCCGTAACTCCTACGAGCAGTACTTC
TRBJ2-7 | TRBV28 | TRBD2 | . | CATGEGGSAYEQYF | TGTGCCACCGGGGAGGGAGGCTCTGCCTACGAGCAGTACTTC
TRBJ2-1 | TRBV24-1 | . | . | CATSDPDALGYNEQFF | TGTGCCACCAGTGATCCTGACGCGCTGGGCTACAATGAGCAGTTCTTC
TRBJ1-1 | TRBV18 | TRBD1 | once | CASSPPATGRSTEAFF | TGTGCCAGCTCACCACCGGCGACAGGGCGGTCCACTGAAGCTTTCTTT
TRBJ1-2 | TRBV5-1 | . | once | CASSLMLGGQDYGYTF | TGCGCCAGCAGCCTGATGCTGGGGGGGCAAGACTATGGCTACACCTTC
TRBJ2-3 | TRBV7-2 | . | . | CASSSPLDTQYF | TGTGCCAGCAGCTCCCCCTTAGATACGCAGTATTTT
TRBJ2-5 | TRBV27 | . | . | CASSLRKGRLQETQYF | TGTGCCAGCAGTTTACGGAAGGGACGGCTACAAGAGACCCAGTACTTC
TRBJ2-1 | TRBV9 | . | once | CASSTDPPIGPNNEQFF | TGTGCCAGCAGCACCGACCCTCCGATTGGACCAAACAATGAGCAGTTCTTC
TRBJ2-1 | TRBV6-6 | TRBD2 | . | CASKIIAGTINEQFF | TGTGCCAGCAAAATTATAGCGGGGACTATCAATGAGCAGTTCTTC
TRBJ1-1 | TRBV5-1 | TRBD1 | . | CASSYRDRDNTEAFF | TGCGCCAGCAGCTACCGGGACAGGGACAACACTGAAGCTTTCTTT
TRBJ2-6 | TRBV6-2/TRBV6-3 | TRBD1 | . | CASSQGTGRANVLTF | TGTGCCAGCAGCCAGGGGACAGGACGGGCCAACGTCCTGACTTTC
TRBJ1-4 | TRBV30 | . | . | CAWSRRDPGGKLFF | TGTGCCTGGAGTCGCCGGGACCCTGGGGGAAAACTGTTTTTT
TRBJ2-6 | TRBV6-6 | . | . | CASSPSPSSGANVLTF | TGTGCCAGCAGTCCCTCCCCAAGCTCTGGGGCCAACGTCCTGACTTTC
TRBJ2-7 | TRBV28 | . | . | CASSPPDGSTYEQYF | TGTGCCAGCAGCCCTCCGGACGGAAGCACCTACGAGCAGTACTTC
TRBJ2-1 | TRBV7-3 | . | . | CASSTQLGAEQFF | TGTGCCAGCAGCACTCAGCTGGGGGCTGAGCAGTTCTTC
TRBJ2-2 | TRBV6-1 | . | . | CASMRLGLNTGELFF | TGTGCCAGCATGAGACTGGGGCTCAACACCGGGGAGCTGTTTTTT